One sample yielded the 32 T cell receptor beta chains listed below, sequenced in a study of early stage breast cancer tumors (dated by TCRdb to about 2017). Preparation of the library involved the immunoSEQ multiplex PCR assay. TCRdb carries this immuneACCESS record with in-frame sequences only. Its versions omit some clonotypes, under half of them owing to an unresolved V gene in the studies checked, with the rest unexplained. The sample records around 48,000 clones, about 93% of which are singletons. Around 5% of the sample rests with the top ten. Sequencing was carried out using blood. These receptor sequences come from a person aged 70 to 85 with breast cancer.

The chain couples TRBV30 to TRBJ1-2; D unresolved. CDR3 size: 12 residues. From germline, CDR1 is GTSNPN and CDR2 SVGIG (reference sequence). Between the trimmed V and J ends, which lost 4 bases and 4 bases, there was a span of 10 bases. The CDR3 is CAWTRRGYGYTF. Written as DNA, the CDR3 is TGTGCCTGGACCCGGCGCGGCTATGGCTACACCTTC.

This chain uses TRBV11-2 with TRBJ1-6; tentatively, D is TRBD1 (6 bases). CDR1 is SGHAT and CDR2 is FQNNGV in the germline V gene. V lost 1 base to trimming and J lost 0 bases, with 7 bases between them. This CDR3 is 16 amino acids long. For the CDR3, the DNA is TGTGCCAGCAGCTTAGCAGGGGACTCCTATAATTCACCCCTCCACTTT. Encoded protein: CASSLAGDSYNSPLHF.

V and J are TRBV6-6 and TRBJ1-5; D remains unclear. Deletions cut 7 bases from V and 6 bases from J, with 13 bases between. The CDR3 consists of 13 residues. Germline V gene sequence: CDR1 MNHNY, CDR2 SVGAGI (reference sequence). CDR3 coding DNA: TGTGCCAGCAAACCTCCCGGTGGTCAGCCCCAGCATTTT. Translating gives CASKPPGGQPQHF.

J is TRBJ1-1 and V is TRBV19, with TRBD1 as a possible D gene (5 bases). Trimming took off 3 bases at V and 5 bases at J, with 13 bases between the two ends. In germline, CDR1 is LNHDA, CDR2 SQIVND (reference sequence). CDR3 length equals 14 residues. Here the CDR3 DNA reads TGTGCCAGTAGTATCTCAGTGGAGGGGACTGAAGCTTTCTTT. Its protein product is CASSISVEGTEAFF.

This chain links TRBV10-2 with TRBJ1-5; D not certain. This CDR3 contains 17 residues. V shed 2 bases and J shed 0 bases, with 14 bases lying between them. Per germline, CDR1 WSHSY and CDR2 SAAADI. The CDR3 spells CASSEPDFGDSNQPQHF. The CDR3 DNA reads as TGCGCCAGCAGTGAGCCCGACTTCGGGGATAGCAATCAGCCCCAGCATTTT.

V and J are TRBV28 and TRBJ1-1, with TRBD1 matching 8 bases. The CDR3 covers 14 residues. Germline V gene data show CDR1 as MDHEN and CDR2 as SYDVKM. V was pared by 7 bases and J by 1 base, with 5 bases of the junction left unmatched. In DNA form, the CDR3 reads TGTGCCAGCAAGCTGGGACAGGCGAACACTGAAGCTTTCTTT. This codes for CASKLGQANTEAFF.

This clone has a single count. V usage is TRBV18 and J usage is TRBJ2-5; 7 bases agree with TRBD2. CDR3 length: 16 residues. Germline-derived CDR1 and CDR2 are KGHSH and LQKENI. The junction had 7 bases not matched to a gene; V was cut back by 0 bases and J by 3 bases. The CDR3 DNA is TGTGCCAGCTCACCACCGGGCGGGAGCCCCGAAGAGACCCAGTACTTC. Translating gives CASSPPGGSPEETQYF.

The chain recombines TRBV10-3 with TRBJ2-7; 9 bases line up with TRBD2. Trimming cost V 4 bases and J 0 bases; bases outside gene matches: 4. The CDR3 totals 15 residues. The V gene's germline CDR1 is ENHRY and CDR2 SYGVKD. The CDR3 here is CAISASGASSYEQYF. The CDR3 DNA reads as TGTGCCATCAGTGCTAGCGGGGCGAGCTCCTACGAGCAGTACTTC.

The chain employs TRBV27 and TRBJ2-5; 8 positions agree with TRBD2. Per the germline V gene, CDR1 is MNHEY and CDR2 is SMNVEV (reference sequence). The junction had 11 bases not matched to a gene; V was cut back by 7 bases and J by 4 bases. CDR3 length equals 15 residues. The CDR3 is CASTHQGLAGETQYF. CDR3 DNA sequence: TGTGCCAGCACCCACCAGGGGCTAGCGGGAGAGACCCAGTACTTC.

This clone occurred once. This chain links TRBV30 with TRBJ2-7, with D possibly TRBD2 on 5 matching bases. Germline CDR1 and CDR2: GTSNPN and SVGIG (reference sequence). Trimming pared 2 bases from V and 7 bases from J, leaving 12 bases between. There are 12 residues in the CDR3. The CDR3 sequence is CAWSKSGGEQYF. Written as DNA, the CDR3 is TGTGCCTGGAGTAAAAGCGGTGGGGAGCAGTACTTC.

The V gene is TRBV6-5, the J gene TRBJ1-5; 7 positions agree with TRBD1. With V trimmed by 6 bases and J by 0 bases, 5 bases remained unmatched. CDR1 and CDR2 (germline): MNHEY, SVGAGI. The CDR3 extends over 15 amino acids. The CDR3 nucleotides are TGTGCCAGCAGCCTGGACAGGTATAGCAATCAGCCCCAGCATTTT. It codes for CASSLDRYSNQPQHF.

The gene calls are TRBV19 and TRBJ1-2, with 7 nucleotides matching TRBD1. This CDR3 has 16 residues. Trimming cost V 0 bases and J 2 bases; bases outside gene matches: 6. Germline V gene data show CDR1 as LNHDA and CDR2 as SQIVND (reference sequence). The CDR3 nucleotides are TGTGCCAGTAGTATAGATTTTGACAGGGTGAACTATGGCTACACCTTC. It codes for CASSIDFDRVNYGYTF. Full variable domain (missing parts from reference TRBV19 and TRBJ1-2): DGGITQSPKYLFRKEGQNVTLSCEQNLNHDAMYWYRQDPGQGLRLIYYSQIVNDFQKGDIAEGYSVSREKKESFPLTVTSAQKNPTAFYLCASSIDFDRVNYGYTFGSGTRLTVV.

The chain is built from TRBV13 and TRBJ2-7, with 8 bases fitting TRBD2. This CDR3 region has 15 residues. Looked up from germline, CDR1 is PRHDT and CDR2 is FYEKMQ (reference sequence). Losses at the gene ends were 5 bases for V and 3 bases for J; bases not matched to a gene: 9. DNA of the CDR3: TGTGCCAGCAGCCTTCAACTAGCGGCAGACTACGAGCAGTACTTC. This sequence encodes CASSLQLAADYEQYF.

This sequence joins TRBV5-1 and TRBJ1-6; unclear D gene. Germline-derived CDR1 and CDR2 are SGHRS and YFSETQ. Between the trimmed V and J ends, which lost 0 bases and 0 bases, there was a span of 13 bases. The CDR3 loop spans 18 amino acids. The CDR3, as DNA: TGCGCCAGCAGCTTGGAAGGTCTCGGAGACTCCTATAATTCACCCCTCCACTTT. It codes for CASSLEGLGDSYNSPLHF.

The V call is TRBV7-6, the J call TRBJ1-1; the D gene is possibly TRBD1 (6 bases). Germline values: CDR1 SGHVS, CDR2 FNYEAQ. V was shortened by 3 bases and J by 0 bases, with 14 bases between the two germline ends. The CDR3 sequence is 16 residues long. The CDR3 is CASSFLGGQMNTEAFF. The CDR3 nucleotides are TGTGCCAGCAGCTTCCTTGGGGGCCAAATGAACACTGAAGCTTTCTTT. Combining the CDR3 with reference TRBV7-6 and TRBJ1-1 gives the whole variable domain GAGVSQSPRYKVTKRGQDVALRCDPISGHVSLYWYRQALGQGPEFLTYFNYEAQQDKSGLPNDRFSAERPEGSISTLTIQRTEQRDSAMYRCASSFLGGQMNTEAFFGQGTRLTVV.

This rearrangement joins TRBV28 to TRBJ1-4; 7 nucleotides agree with TRBD1. The germline gives CDR1 MDHEN, CDR2 SYDVKM. Trimming at V came to 6 bases and at J to 7 bases, leaving 20 bases not matched to a gene. The CDR3 is 18 residues long. The CDR3 DNA reads as TGTGCCAGCAGCCGAATGGGGATTACAGGGGTATCATTTGAAAAACTGTTTTTT. Encoded protein: CASSRMGITGVSFEKLFF.

J is TRBJ2-1 and V is TRBV11-2, with D possibly TRBD1 on 5 matching bases. Germline V gives CDR1 SGHAT, CDR2 FQNNGV. V lost 4 bases to trimming and J lost 0 bases, with 13 bases between them. CDR3 length: 16 amino acids. The CDR3 region is CASSSAQGFSYNEQFF. For the CDR3, the DNA is TGTGCCAGCAGCTCCGCGCAGGGTTTCTCCTACAATGAGCAGTTCTTC.

This rearrangement joins TRBV19 to TRBJ1-5; 9 positions agree with TRBD1. The germline gives CDR1 LNHDA, CDR2 SQIVND (reference sequence). The V gene end was trimmed by 1 base and the J gene end by 3 bases; junction bases not matched to a gene: 7. The CDR3 extends over 17 amino acids. CDR3 nucleotide sequence: TGTGCCAGTAGTATAGGATGGGACAGGGCCTTCAATCAGCCCCAGCATTTT. It is translated as CASSIGWDRAFNQPQHF.

The chain links TRBV5-5 to TRBJ2-7; possible D gene TRBD1, 5 bases. Trimming cost V 3 bases and J 3 bases, with 13 bases left between them. The CDR3 is 14 residues long. The germline V gene has CDR1 SGHKS and CDR2 YYEKEE (reference sequence). CDR3 DNA sequence: TGTGCCAGCAGCTGGGCCCAGGGCCTCTACGAGCAGTACTTC. Amino acids: CASSWAQGLYEQYF.

The J gene is TRBJ2-7, the V gene TRBV27, with 9 bases identical to TRBD1. CDR3 length equals 14 residues. The V gene end was trimmed by 3 bases and the J gene end by 4 bases; junction bases not matched to a gene: 4. Germline V gives CDR1 MNHEY, CDR2 SMNVEV (reference sequence). CDR3 sequence: CASSFGTGRYEQYF. The CDR3 DNA is TGTGCCAGCAGTTTCGGGACAGGGAGGTACGAGCAGTACTTC.

J is TRBJ1-4 and V is TRBV28; D is possibly TRBD1 (6 bases). In germline, CDR1 is MDHEN, CDR2 SYDVKM. Trimming pared 8 bases from V and 5 bases from J, leaving 15 bases between. The CDR3 sequence is 14 residues long. The CDR3 bases are TGTGCCAGCGTCCTCGGGGGGCCCAATGAAAAACTGTTTTTT. Amino acids: CASVLGGPNEKLFF.

The chain joins TRBV27 to TRBJ2-2; D might be TRBD2 (6 bases). In germline, CDR1 is MNHEY, CDR2 SMNVEV (reference sequence). CDR3 length: 15 amino acids. V lost 2 bases, J lost 1 base, and 8 bases lay in between. This chain's CDR3 is CASSLRAGNTGELFF. CDR3 bases: TGTGCCAGCAGTTTACGAGCGGGGAACACCGGGGAGCTGTTTTTT.

V gene TRBV6-5 combines with J gene TRBJ2-7, with D perhaps matching TRBD2 (7 bases). Germline CDR1 is MNHEY and CDR2 is SVGAGI. The V and J ends lost 7 bases and 2 bases respectively, with 18 bases between them. CDR3 length: 15 residues. The CDR3 spells CASTPQGGLPYEQYF. For the CDR3, the DNA is TGTGCCAGCACCCCTCAAGGGGGACTACCCTACGAGCAGTACTTC.

This sequence joins TRBV11-2 and TRBJ1-1; D gene unclear. V was shortened by 7 bases and J by 0 bases, with 24 bases between the two germline ends. The germline V gene has CDR1 SGHAT and CDR2 FQNNGV. CDR3 length: 18 amino acids. The CDR3 nucleotides are TGTGCCAGCACGACACGACCAGCGGGCCGACTATTGAACACTGAAGCTTTCTTT. Amino acid sequence: CASTTRPAGRLLNTEAFF.

V gene TRBV18 combines with J gene TRBJ2-3; 8 bases fit TRBD2. Germline V gives CDR1 KGHSH, CDR2 LQKENI. This CDR3 has 15 amino acids. V shed 0 bases, J shed 5 bases, and the junction held 4 bases outside the gene matches. The CDR3 spells CASSPPTGGKDTQYF. CDR3 bases: TGTGCCAGCTCACCACCGACGGGGGGGAAAGATACGCAGTATTTT.

A single count supports this clone. The chain combines TRBV6-1 with TRBJ2-7; 7 bases map to TRBD1. The CDR3 length is 14 residues. V was clipped by 10 bases and J by 2 bases; unmatched bases: 11. Germline CDR1 reads MNHNS; CDR2 reads SASEGT. The CDR3 DNA reads TGTGCCACCTCACTGGACAGGAGCCCCTACGAGCAGTACTTC. Translation gives CATSLDRSPYEQYF.

V is TRBV5-4 and J is TRBJ1-6, with 7 bases that match TRBD1. The germline V gene encodes CDR1 SGHNT and CDR2 YYREEE (reference sequence). The CDR3 loop spans 17 amino acids. V was clipped by 3 bases and J by 0 bases; unmatched bases: 6. The CDR3: CASSSDRVSSYNSPLHF. CDR3 in DNA: TGTGCCAGCAGCTCCGACAGGGTGAGCTCCTATAATTCACCCCTCCACTTT.

The chain has TRBV2 and TRBJ2-2, with D possibly matching TRBD1 (5 bases). The CDR3 spans 14 residues. Per the germline V gene, CDR1 is SNHLY and CDR2 is FYNNEI. Deletions cut 3 bases from V and 8 bases from J, with 13 bases between. CDR3 sequence reads: CASSEGPAWGELFF. The CDR3 DNA reads as TGTGCCAGCAGTGAGGGGCCTGCCTGGGGGGAGCTGTTTTTT.

This chain uses TRBV7-2 with TRBJ2-5, with TRBD1 matching over 10 bases. The junction had 2 bases not matched to a gene; V was cut back by 2 bases and J by 2 bases. The germline V gene encodes CDR1 SGHTA and CDR2 FQGNSA. CDR3 size: 15 residues. In DNA form, the CDR3 reads TGTGCCAGCAGCTTACAGGACAGGGGGCAAGAGACCCAGTACTTC. Its translation: CASSLQDRGQETQYF.

The chain links TRBV11-2 to TRBJ2-5; 7 bases are a match to TRBD2. The germline CDR1 and CDR2 sequences are SGHAT and FQNNGV. Unmatched junction bases numbered 5, after V lost 5 bases and J lost 5 bases. The CDR3 extends over 13 amino acids. CDR3 sequence: CASSQTSSETQYF. CDR3 DNA: TGTGCCAGCAGCCAGACTAGCTCGGAGACCCAGTACTTC.

The chain couples TRBV5-8 to TRBJ2-3, with D possibly TRBD1 on 5 matching bases. The CDR3 is made up of 14 amino acids. The V gene lost 4 bases and the J gene lost 2 bases, with 11 bases spanning the gap. Germline CDR1 reads SGHTS; CDR2 reads YDEGEE. CDR3 DNA: TGTGCCAGCAGCCAGGACACTGACACAGATACGCAGTATTTT. It codes for CASSQDTDTDTQYF.

The V and J genes are TRBV7-6 and TRBJ2-7; unclear D gene. The CDR3 is 12 residues long. Trimming cost V 4 bases and J 6 bases, with 10 bases left between them. Germline CDR1 and CDR2: SGHVS and FNYEAQ. CDR3 in amino acids: CASSSSTGEQYF. The CDR3 region has the DNA TGTGCCAGCAGCTCCTCGACTGGCGAGCAGTACTTC.